This T cell receptor (beta chain) is from a study of blood T cell repertoires in COVID-19. Study information: Acute and convalescent COVID-19 samples came from the United States, Italy and Spain. Nucleic acid was either cDNA or gDNA, and it came from T cells, B-cell-depleted T cells, or PBMCs.

Trimming pared 1 base from V and 6 bases from J, leaving 19 bases between. The CDR3 is 17 residues long. Germline lookup yields CDR1 ENHRY and CDR2 SYGVKD. In the original processing: Reference gene primer amplification yielded estimated nucleated cell counts. Assay: immunoSEQ multiplex PCR; the TCRdb copy retains only in-frame clones and omits some. V, J and clone size were drawn from that table, and D and trimming were deduced from the DNA. The data contain approximately 150,000 clones, roughly three quarters of them singletons. The TCR comes from a man in his fifties or sixties with active or convalescent COVID-19. The chain carries TRBV10-3 and TRBJ2-1, with D maybe TRBD1 (5 bases). Sequencing was performed on peripheral blood. The CDR3 sequence is CAISEYGQGPSVNEQFF. DNA for the CDR3: TGTGCCATCAGTGAGTATGGGCAGGGCCCCTCCGTCAATGAGCAGTTCTTC.